This TCR beta chain was identified during a study of cytomegalovirus exposure and HLA in healthy donors (dated by TCRdb to 2016 to 2017). Turning to the overall study: In an earlier analysis of 587 of the donors, around 300 Gb of sequence data and 90 million to 120 million unique TCR beta sequences from about 190 million T cells were reported. All discovery cohort repertoires had been generated on a single sequencing platform. Typing coverage differed by locus: A, B, C, DRB1 and DQB1 were typed in about 620-640 donors, DQA1 in roughly 510, DPA1 in around 610, and DPB1 in around 490. Of the approximately 400 genotyped donors, 65% to 90% fell in the genetic ancestry cluster associated with self-reported Caucasian donors. High-throughput TCR immunosequencing, statistical association of individual TCRs with disease status, and machine learning were combined to predict cytomegalovirus infection status. The later analysis used no new phenotypic data to find candidate immune exposures, relying instead on TCR beta sequences and their occurrence across donors. Donor age, sex, ethnicity and CMV serostatus were compiled together with the repertoire data. The study was designed to test whether signatures of past pathogen exposure could be identified by cataloging public T cell receptors. On average, 235,054 unique TCR beta nucleotide sequences were sequenced per donor among roughly 430 genotyped donors of the cohort, with 15% to 20% of those sequences being non-productive. A handful of DR-DQ haplotypes were handled as single units for association and clustering because linkage in the cohort was strong. An early release covering 550 to 700 HLA-typed donors comprised about 310 gigabases of sequencing data and 85 million to 100 million unique TCR sequences. The T cell repertoires of 700 or so subjects were profiled by immunosequencing and related to cytomegalovirus serostatus. A separate validation cohort of roughly 130 different subjects was used in addition to the 666-subject first cohort. HLA typing covered class I and class II loci at four-digit resolution. A later genetic analysis used genome-wide SNP genotypes for about 60% of the 666 donors, treating that subset as a discovery cohort. To study patterns of TCR occurrence, a later analysis re-analyzed previously published TCR beta repertoires from several hundred donors and added high-resolution HLA genotyping. An earlier analysis of 500 to 750 of the donors applied high-throughput TCR beta sequencing to assess whether each TCR beta V gene segment acted as functional or pseudogenic. Beyond this particular receptor, the publication reports: This cohort had only TCR beta chains sequenced, and the lack of alpha or paired-chain data limited which features could be detected. According to a later analysis, most CMV-associated TCR beta chains appeared to be HLA-restricted, and the HLA associations seemed to be driven largely by CMV exposure. The classifier was reported to diagnose cytomegalovirus status with high specificity and sensitivity in both the original and validation cohorts. It was suggested by the authors that the approach could potentially be generalized to other disease states and immunological phenotypes. In vitro tests confirmed that three of the cytomegalovirus-associated TCR beta chains recognize cytomegalovirus antigens. In the study, approximately 160 TCR beta chains were listed as associated with cytomegalovirus. CMV serostatus was the only immune exposure information available for the cohort. Roughly uniform sequencing depth across donors was assumed in presence/absence analyses, although this assumption may not hold. Most TCR sequences were seen in very few donors, while some public TCRs were found in many individuals. According to a later genetic analysis, donors in an Asian-associated ancestry cluster had fewer N-insertions in productive TCRs than the approximately 650-donor mean. A cluster of highly shared sequence variants was judged likely to represent a technical artifact of the sequencing pipeline. V-gene and J-gene trimming of TCR beta chains was associated with a missense DCLRE1C variant in a later genetic analysis, and the association was replicated in an independent cohort. Because HLA typing was missing for some donors at each locus, association tests included only the typed subset. When HLA alleles, especially DR and DQ, strongly co-occurred, TCR associations were difficult to assign to individual alleles. The earlier analysis of approximately 560 of the donors excluded 15 to 20 rarely observed V segments, including chromosome 9 orphons, because counts were too low. A later analysis reported that several top co-occurrence clusters appeared linked to parvovirus B19, influenza, CMV and Epstein-Barr virus. At a false discovery rate of 0.05, a later analysis linked under 20,000 TCR beta sequences to specific HLA alleles. A further reported finding was that TCR beta sequences accurately predicted the HLA-A and HLA-B alleles for most subjects in the first cohort. In a later analysis, HLA-associated TCR beta chains showed more clonal expansion and lower generation probabilities than non-associated chains that were equally common. In an earlier analysis of approximately 600 of the donors, most TCR beta V segments were observed in productive rearrangements about 87% or about 30% of the time, broadly matching IMGT annotations. According to a later analysis, TCR association rates differed among HLA loci, with DRB1 alleles showing the most associated TCRs and HLA-C alleles showing the fewest. Some IMGT-functional V segments, including TRBV6-2 and TRBV6-3, could not be distinguished by the 87-base-pair reads and were therefore excluded. Correlated functional status among segregating V segments might be attributable to linkage disequilibrium, but an unknown experimental factor could not be ruled out.

In total, 500 to 700 healthy bone marrow donors made up the cohort. All cohort members were sampled while nominally healthy, although unrecorded immune exposures were likely present. The donor was CMV seronegative and was included in the group of hundreds of seronegative cohort members. Every donor gave a peripheral blood sample, and the peripheral blood mononuclear cells from that sample were used for TCR beta sequencing. Genomic DNA extraction from the blood cell samples was performed with the Qiagen DNeasy Blood Extraction Kit. To note about this clone: The clone's antigen remains unknown.

Inclusive of the bounding cysteine and phenylalanine, the CDR3 is 15 residues long. Only the CDR3 part of the read is kept: 45 bases, read in frame from the first base. From a lookup of the germline V gene (reference sequence), CDR1 and CDR2 are SEHNR and FQNEAQ. From V the trimming removes 8 bases and from J it removes 0 bases, while the gene matches leave 8 bases of the junction unaccounted for. Libraries were built with the immunoSEQ multiplex PCR assay. For the multiplex PCR, a mixture combining 60 forward primers for TCR Vbeta segments and 13 reverse primers for TCR Jbeta segments was used. Amplification of the CDR3 region of rearranged TCR beta genes was performed with a multiplex PCR assay on genomic DNA. The amplified TCR beta libraries were sequenced on the Illumina HiSeq System as 87-base-pair reads. As for the authors' bioinformatics: A later analysis tallied about 77 million unique TCR beta chains across the 700 or so repertoires, and around 9.9 million of those chains were shared by two or more donors. To remove PCR and sequencing errors, raw reads were error-corrected and collapsed into unique sequences using a nearest-neighbor algorithm that merged closely related sequences. V, D and J gene segments were assigned by aligning CDR3 sequences to IMGT reference sequences. For a sequence to be retained, at least a six-nucleotide match to both a V gene segment and a J gene segment was required. Rearrangements were classified as productive when the CDR3 lacked stop codons and remained in frame with V and J, and all other rearrangements were classified as non-productive. Following IMGT convention, CDR3 was defined as the stretch from the second conserved V-encoded cysteine to the conserved J-encoded phenylalanine. In an earlier analysis of roughly 610 of the donors, sequences lacking an unambiguous match to a single V gene segment were excluded. An earlier analysis of over 450 of the donors classified V segments as functional when productive rearrangements were above 56.7% and as segregating when the standard deviation between donors was above 5%. A statistical classification framework was built for diagnosing cytomegalovirus status from the catalog of TCR beta chain sequences. In a later analysis, V and J genes were assigned by comparing TCR nucleotide sequences against IMGT/GENE-DB human TR gene sequences. Using the TCRdist pipeline, a later analysis assigned CDR3 sequences along with most-parsimonious VDJ recombination scenarios. In a later analysis, every TCR beta chain was defined by the combination of its CDR3 amino acid sequence and its V-gene family, and reads without a unique V-gene family were dropped. In a later analysis, some 600 highly shared, low-generation-probability nucleotide sequences were removed to address suspected cross-contamination and a sequencing artifact. In a later analysis, a clonal expansion index was calculated for each public chain from normalized within-repertoire ranks of inferred template counts. Generation probabilities in a later analysis came from a VDJ recombination model fitted to out-of-frame rearrangements, and those results were checked against IGoR. Hypergeometric tests were used in a later analysis to score TCR-TCR, TCR-HLA and TCR-CMV co-occurrence, with a repertoire-size bias correction applied to the TCR pairs. A later analysis estimated false discovery rates by permuting HLA or CMV assignments 20 times. In a later analysis, co-occurring TCRs were grouped using DBSCAN, with TCRdist sequence similarity added in when clustering inside HLA-allele-positive subsets. Repertoires with fewer than 30,000 or more than 120,000 public chains, plus five repertoires with anomalous nucleotide sharing, were excluded from co-occurrence clustering. TCRdb stores this immuneACCESS table with in-frame sequences only. Part of the clones is absent; in the studies checked, under half of the shortfall reflects unresolved V genes, and no reason is known for the rest. V and J calls and clone size are given by that table; D and trimming were obtained from the DNA. This sample's table lists approximately 150,000 clones. Around 1.5% of the sample belongs to the ten largest clones.

This clonotype was sampled from a woman in her fifties or sixties in good health and CMV-seronegative. Specimen: PBMCs. The V and J segments used are TRBV7-9 and TRBJ2-5; TRBD2 lines up with 8 middle nucleotides. The CDR3 here reads CASREGREYQETQYF. The nucleotide sequence reads TGTGCCAGCCGGGAGGGCAGGGAGTACCAAGAGACCCAGTACTTC.